Following are 14 T cell receptor beta chains from one sample sequenced in a study of identical twins. TCRdb reprocessed the 5' RACE reads with MiXCR, giving one entry per CDR3 protein. The data show more than 1.5 million distinct CDR3 sequences, around 33% seen once. Input material: cord blood. Receptor source: a newborn girl in good health.

The CDR3 nucleotides are TGTGCCAGCAGTGAGCTGCAGGCTACCTACGAGCAGTACTTC. Its protein is CASSELQATYEQYF. The V and J genes are TRBV25-1 and TRBJ2-7; D uncertain. Germline-derived CDR1 and CDR2 are MGHDK and SYGVNS. The CDR3 runs 14 residues. Trimming pared 3 bases from V and 2 bases from J, leaving 11 bases between.

The gene calls are TRBV29-1 and TRBJ2-1; D might be TRBD1 or TRBD2, each matching 5 bases. This CDR3 is 13 amino acids long. CDR1 SQVTM and CDR2 ANQGSEA come from the germline V gene. The ends were cut back, 2 bases at V and 5 bases at J, with 10 bases in the middle. CDR3 sequence: CSVERWGNNEQFF. CDR3 bases: TGCAGCGTTGAAAGGTGGGGGAACAATGAGCAGTTCTTC.

Concerning this clonotype: One end of the junction fails to match germline, which may point to a read error. The chain carries TRBV4-2 and TRBJ1-2; 7 bases line up with TRBD1. The CDR3 has 16 residues. Germline V CDR1 and CDR2: LGHNA, YNFKEQ. CDR3 DNA sequence: TGTGCCAGCGGCCACGCCAACGGACAGGTTAACTATGGCTACACCTTC. As protein: CASGHANGQVNYGYTF.

The chain couples TRBV20-1 to TRBJ1-5, with unresolved D. Germline assignment: CDR1 DFQATT and CDR2 SNEGSKA (reference sequence). V was shortened by 6 bases and J by 4 bases, with 16 bases between the two germline ends. There are 14 residues in the CDR3. CDR3 coding DNA: TGCAGTGCCCTCAACGAACAGTGGAATCAGCCCCAGCATTTT. The encoded protein is CSALNEQWNQPQHF.

The J gene is TRBJ2-3, the V gene TRBV29-1; TRBD2 matches 10 bases. Germline V gives CDR1 SQVTM, CDR2 ANQGSEA. This CDR3 comprises 18 residues. V gave up 1 base and J gave up 3 bases; unmatched junction bases: 13. The CDR3 loop reads CSVEGGGGAGGRTDTQYF. CDR3 coding DNA: TGCAGCGTTGAAGGTGGTGGTGGAGCGGGGGGGCGAACAGATACGCAGTATTTT.

The chain couples TRBV19 to TRBJ2-3, with D possibly being TRBD1 (6 bases). Trimming removed 7 bases at V and 4 bases at J, with 12 bases between. Germline V gene data show CDR1 as LNHDA and CDR2 as SQIVND (reference sequence). The CDR3 has 13 residues. The CDR3 DNA sequence: TGTGCCAGTACTGTAACAGGGTCAGATACGCAGTATTTT. This sequence encodes CASTVTGSDTQYF.

In this sample, this clonotype turned up a few times. This chain connects TRBV20-1 to TRBJ2-7; the D gene is possibly TRBD2 (6 bases). There are 15 residues in the CDR3. V lost 1 base, J lost 1 base, and 14 bases lay in between. Germline values: CDR1 DFQATT, CDR2 SNEGSKA (reference sequence). The CDR3 DNA follows: TGCAGTGCTAGAGTAGCCGGGAGAGGGTCCTACGAGCAGTACTTC. Translated, it gives CSARVAGRGSYEQYF.

This clonotype has just a few counts. CDR3 sequence reads: CSADRVYEQYF. For the CDR3, the DNA is TGCAGTGCCGACAGGGTTTACGAGCAGTACTTC. The rearrangement joins TRBV20-1 to TRBJ2-7; the match to TRBD1 covers 7 bases. CDR1 is DFQATT, CDR2 SNEGSKA, per germline (reference sequence). Trimming cost V 6 bases and J 4 bases; bases outside gene matches: 3. The CDR3 length is 11 residues.

This clonotype was recorded many times. One end of the junction varies from germline; a read error may be responsible. The V gene is TRBV5-1, the J gene TRBJ2-7, with TRBD2 matching over 10 bases. Germline V gene data show CDR1 as SGHRS and CDR2 as YFSETQ. The CDR3 has 15 amino acids. The CDR3 DNA is TGTGCCAGCAGCTTAGCACTAGCGGGGACCTACGAGCAGTACTTC. This codes for CASSLALAGTYEQYF.

This clonotype occurred a few times. The chain joins TRBV5-1 to TRBJ2-3; 13 bases align to TRBD2. Losses at the gene ends were 0 bases for V and 3 bases for J; bases not matched to a gene: 4. Germline V gene data show CDR1 as SGHRS and CDR2 as YFSETQ. This CDR3 is built from 17 residues. The CDR3 bases are TGCGCCAGCAGCTTGGCTGTACTAGCGGGGGGGACAGATACGCAGTATTTT. Amino acids: CASSLAVLAGGTDTQYF.

The rearrangement joins TRBV6-1 to TRBJ1-6, with TRBD1 as a possible D gene (6 bases). Germline loops: CDR1 MNHNS, CDR2 SASEGT. The CDR3 loop spans 18 amino acids. Trimming took 5 bases from V and 4 from J, leaving 21 bases between them. CDR3: CASSIRGGKGRYNSPLHF. CDR3 DNA sequence: TGTGCCAGCAGTATAAGGGGGGGGAAGGGAAGATATAATTCACCCCTCCACTTT.

The chain joins TRBV6-6 to TRBJ1-2; D gene ambiguous. This CDR3 is built from 14 residues. Germline CDR1 and CDR2: MNHNY and SVGAGI (reference sequence). With 2 bases removed from V and 2 bases from J, the gap between germline ends came to 9 bases. Here the CDR3 reads CASSYEGLNYGYTF. The CDR3 nucleotides are TGTGCCAGCAGTTACGAGGGATTGAACTATGGCTACACCTTC.

The chain has TRBV3-1 and TRBJ2-5; D ambiguous. The J call may be faulty, since TRBJ2-7 better matches the DNA end. CDR1 is LGHDT, CDR2 YNNKEL, per germline (reference sequence). The CDR3 extends over 13 amino acids. CDR3 in amino acids: CASSHPNGYEQYF. Here the CDR3 DNA reads TGTGCCAGCAGCCACCCGAATGGCTACGAGCAGTACTTC.

The chain combines TRBV5-1 with TRBJ1-3; D uncertain. From germline, CDR1 is SGHRS and CDR2 YFSETQ. The CDR3 is 15 residues long. V dropped 4 bases and J dropped 0 bases, with 11 bases sitting between them. The DNA of the CDR3 is TGCGCCAGCAGCCCCGGACCGGCCTCTGGAAACACCATATATTTT. Translated, it gives CASSPGPASGNTIYF.